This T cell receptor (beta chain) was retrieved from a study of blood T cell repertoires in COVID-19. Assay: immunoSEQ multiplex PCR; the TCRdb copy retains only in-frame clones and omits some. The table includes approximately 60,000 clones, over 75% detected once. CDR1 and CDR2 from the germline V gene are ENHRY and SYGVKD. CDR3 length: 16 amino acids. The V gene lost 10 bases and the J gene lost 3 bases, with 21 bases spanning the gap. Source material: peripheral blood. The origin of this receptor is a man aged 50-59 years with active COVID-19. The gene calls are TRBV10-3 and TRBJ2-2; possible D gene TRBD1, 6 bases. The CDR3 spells CATRPPRTGHTGELFF. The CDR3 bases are TGTGCCACCAGGCCCCCGAGAACAGGGCACACCGGGGAGCTGTTTTTT.